This TCR beta chain was identified during a study of shared clonotypes between healthy human individuals. This CDR3 spans 15 amino acids. CDR1 and CDR2 (germline): SGHTA, FQGTGA. The germline V and J ends were trimmed by 5 bases and 5 bases, with 17 bases remaining between them. Assay: immunoSEQ multiplex PCR; the TCRdb copy retains only in-frame clones and omits some. The table has roughly 320,000 clones, 87% seen once. The clonotype was recovered from a man younger than 35 in good health. The rearrangement uses TRBV7-3 and TRBJ2-3; no reliable D call. Material: memory CD8+ T cells sorted from blood. The sample's subset: CD45RO+ cells pooled with CCR7-negative TemRA cells. CDR3 in amino acids: CASSPTGGHQDTQYF. CDR3 bases: TGTGCCAGCAGCCCTACTGGCGGTCATCAAGATACGCAGTATTTT.